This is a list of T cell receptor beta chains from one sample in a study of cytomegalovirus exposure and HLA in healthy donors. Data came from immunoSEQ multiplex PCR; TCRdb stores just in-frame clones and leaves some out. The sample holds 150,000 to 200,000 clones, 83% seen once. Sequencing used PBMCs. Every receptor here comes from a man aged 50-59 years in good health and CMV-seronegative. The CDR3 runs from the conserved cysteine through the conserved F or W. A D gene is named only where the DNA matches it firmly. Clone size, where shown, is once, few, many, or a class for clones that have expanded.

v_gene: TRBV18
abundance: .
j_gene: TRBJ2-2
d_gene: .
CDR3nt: TGTGCCAGCTCACCAAGCCGACAGGAGGCCACCGGGGAGCTGTTTTTT
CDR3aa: CASSPSRQEATGELFF

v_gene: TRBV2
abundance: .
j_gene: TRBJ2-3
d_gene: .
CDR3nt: TGTGCCAGTCCGGGACTCAGCACAGATACGCAGTATTTT
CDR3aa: CASPGLSTDTQYF

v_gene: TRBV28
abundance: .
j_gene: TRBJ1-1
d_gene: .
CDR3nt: TGTGCCAGCCCACCTAATACGGGGGGCACTGAAGCTTTCTTT
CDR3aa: CASPPNTGGTEAFF

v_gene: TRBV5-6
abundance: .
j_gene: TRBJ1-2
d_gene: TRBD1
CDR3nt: TGTGCCAGCAGCCAGGGACAGTCCTATGGCTACACCTTC
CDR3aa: CASSQGQSYGYTF

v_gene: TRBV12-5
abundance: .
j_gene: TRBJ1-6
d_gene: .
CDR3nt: TGTGCTAGTGGTTACGGGAGTAATTCACCCCTCCACTTT
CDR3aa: CASGYGSNSPLHF

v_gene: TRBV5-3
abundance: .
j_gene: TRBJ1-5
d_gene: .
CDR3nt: TGTGCCAGAAGCTTGAATGAGGGTAGCAATCAGCCCCAGCATTTT
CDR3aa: CARSLNEGSNQPQHF

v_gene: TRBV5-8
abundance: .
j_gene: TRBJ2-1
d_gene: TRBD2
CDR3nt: TGTGCCAGCAGGGGACTAGCGGTCTACAATGAGCAGTTCTTC
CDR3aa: CASRGLAVYNEQFF

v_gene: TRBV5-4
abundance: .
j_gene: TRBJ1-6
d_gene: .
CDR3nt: TGTGCCAGCAGCCCCAAACTGCTGAATTCACCCCTCCACTTT
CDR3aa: CASSPKLLNSPLHF

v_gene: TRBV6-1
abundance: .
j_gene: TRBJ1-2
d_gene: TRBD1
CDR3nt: TGTGCCAGCAGCGTCAACCCACAGGGGGCATTAGGCTACACCTTC
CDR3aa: CASSVNPQGALGYTF

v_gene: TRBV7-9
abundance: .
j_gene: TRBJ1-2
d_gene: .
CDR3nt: TGTGCCAGCGTGCGGGGACCAGAGGGCTACACCTTC
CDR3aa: CASVRGPEGYTF

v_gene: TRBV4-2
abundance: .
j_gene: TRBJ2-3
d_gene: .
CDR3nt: TGTGCCAGCAGCCAAGCAGTCCCAGATACGCAGTATTTT
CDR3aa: CASSQAVPDTQYF

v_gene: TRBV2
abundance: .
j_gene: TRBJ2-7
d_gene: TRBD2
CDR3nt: TGTGCCAGCAGTGGGGAGCGGGAGTTCGAGCAGTACTTC
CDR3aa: CASSGEREFEQYF

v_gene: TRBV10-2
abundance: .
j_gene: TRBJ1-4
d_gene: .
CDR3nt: TGCGCCAGCAGTGACCGTTCAACTAATGAAAAACTGTTTTTT
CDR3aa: CASSDRSTNEKLFF

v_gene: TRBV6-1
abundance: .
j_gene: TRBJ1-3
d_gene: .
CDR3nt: TGTGCCAGCAGTGAATATAGTAGACAGGGAAACACCATATATTTT
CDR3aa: CASSEYSRQGNTIYF

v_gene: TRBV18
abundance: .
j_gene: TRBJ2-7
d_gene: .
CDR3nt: TGTGCCAGCTCACCAGGGGAAACAGGGATTGGTGAGCAGTACTTC
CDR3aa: CASSPGETGIGEQYF

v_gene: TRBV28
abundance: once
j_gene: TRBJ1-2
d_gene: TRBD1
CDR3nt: TGTGCCAGCTATACAGGGGGATTTGGCTACACCTTC
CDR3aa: CASYTGGFGYTF

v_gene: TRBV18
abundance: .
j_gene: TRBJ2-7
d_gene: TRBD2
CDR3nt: TGTGCCAGCTCACCACGACTAGCGGGGGAATACGAGCAGTACTTC
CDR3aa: CASSPRLAGEYEQYF

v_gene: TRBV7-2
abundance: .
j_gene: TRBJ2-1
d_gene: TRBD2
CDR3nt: TGTGCCAGCAGCTTATTCAGCGGGGGGGGTGGTAATGAGCAGTTCTTC
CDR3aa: CASSLFSGGGGNEQFF

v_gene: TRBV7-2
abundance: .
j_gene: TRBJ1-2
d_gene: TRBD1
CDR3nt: TGTGCCAGCAGCCTGTACCGGGACAGGGGCTTCGGCTACACCTTC
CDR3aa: CASSLYRDRGFGYTF

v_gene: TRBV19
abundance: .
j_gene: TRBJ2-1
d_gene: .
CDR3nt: TGTGCCAGTAGTAGCCTACTTGAGCAGTTCTTC
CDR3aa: CASSSLLEQFF

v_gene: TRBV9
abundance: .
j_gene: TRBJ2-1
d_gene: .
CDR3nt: TGTGCCAGCAGCCCAACCGCTGGGGGGATGGATGAGCAGTTCTTC
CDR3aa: CASSPTAGGMDEQFF

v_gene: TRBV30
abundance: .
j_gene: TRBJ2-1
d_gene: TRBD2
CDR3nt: TGTGCCTGGACAGGATTTCTAGCGGGGGGATACAATGAGCAGTTCTTC
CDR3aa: CAWTGFLAGGYNEQFF

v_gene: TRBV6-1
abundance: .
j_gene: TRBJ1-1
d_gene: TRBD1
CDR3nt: TGTGCCAGCAGTGCCTCACCGGGACAGGGACATACTGAAGCTTTCTTT
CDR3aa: CASSASPGQGHTEAFF

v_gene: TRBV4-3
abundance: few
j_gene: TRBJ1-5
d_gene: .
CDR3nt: TGCGCCAGCTCGGCAGGGCTTAGCAATCAGCCCCAGCATTTT
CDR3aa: CASSAGLSNQPQHF

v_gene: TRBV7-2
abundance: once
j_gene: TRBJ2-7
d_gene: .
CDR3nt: TGTGCCAGCAGCCGGGGGGAAGGGGGGACTAACGAGCAGTACTTC
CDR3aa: CASSRGEGGTNEQYF

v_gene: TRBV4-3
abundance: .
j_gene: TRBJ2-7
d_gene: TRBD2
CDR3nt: TGCGCCAGCAGCCAGACTACCGCGGGAGGGTACGAGCAGTACTTC
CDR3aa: CASSQTTAGGYEQYF

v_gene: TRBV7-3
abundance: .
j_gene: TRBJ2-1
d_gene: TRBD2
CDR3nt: TGTGCCAGCAGTTCGGGAGGGATTTTCAATGAGCAGTTCTTC
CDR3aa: CASSSGGIFNEQFF

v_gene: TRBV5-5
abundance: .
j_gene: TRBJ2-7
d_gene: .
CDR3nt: TGTGCCAGCAGCTTGGGTAGTACCTACGAGCAGTACTTC
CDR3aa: CASSLGSTYEQYF

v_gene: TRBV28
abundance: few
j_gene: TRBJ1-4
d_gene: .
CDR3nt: TGTGCCAGCACAAATCGGGAAAAACTGTTTTTT
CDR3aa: CASTNREKLFF

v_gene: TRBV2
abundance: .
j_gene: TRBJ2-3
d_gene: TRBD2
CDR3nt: TGTGCCAGCCTCTATAGCGGGAGTACAGATACGCAGTATTTT
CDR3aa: CASLYSGSTDTQYF

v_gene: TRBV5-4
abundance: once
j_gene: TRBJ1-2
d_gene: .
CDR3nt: TGTGCCAGCAGCTTGGTTGGGACACACTATGGCTACACCTTC
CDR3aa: CASSLVGTHYGYTF

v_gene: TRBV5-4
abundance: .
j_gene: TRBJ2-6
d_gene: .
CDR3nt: TGTGCCAGCCTCCGGGATCAGGGGGCCAACGTCCTGACTTTC
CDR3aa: CASLRDQGANVLTF

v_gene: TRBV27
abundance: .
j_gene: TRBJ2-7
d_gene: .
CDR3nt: TGTGCCAGCAGGGAAATAGGAGGTGACACCTACGAGCAGTACTTC
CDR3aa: CASREIGGDTYEQYF

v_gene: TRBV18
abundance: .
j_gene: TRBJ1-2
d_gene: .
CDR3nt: TGTGCCAGCTCACCGAGGGCGGCCCGAGGGAACTATGGCTACACCTTC
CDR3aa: CASSPRAARGNYGYTF

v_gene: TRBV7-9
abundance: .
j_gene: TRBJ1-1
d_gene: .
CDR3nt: TGTGCCAGCAGCTTAAGTAGTATCACTGAAGCTTTCTTT
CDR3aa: CASSLSSITEAFF

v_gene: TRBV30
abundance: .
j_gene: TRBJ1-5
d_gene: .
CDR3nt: TGTGCCTGGTCCGAACTCCCGGGGCAGCCCCAGCATTTT
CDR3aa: CAWSELPGQPQHF

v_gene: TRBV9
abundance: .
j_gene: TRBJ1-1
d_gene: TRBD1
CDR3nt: TGTGCCAGCAGAACCGGGACAGCGAACACTGAAGCTTTCTTT
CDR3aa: CASRTGTANTEAFF

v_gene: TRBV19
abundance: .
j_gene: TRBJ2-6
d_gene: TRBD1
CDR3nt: TGTGCCAGTAGTATAGGACGGGACAGGGGGACTGGGGCCAACGTCCTGACTTTC
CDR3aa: CASSIGRDRGTGANVLTF

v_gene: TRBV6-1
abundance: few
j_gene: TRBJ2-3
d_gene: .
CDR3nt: TGTGCCAGCAGTGACACCGCAACTAGCATCTGGGCACAGTATTTT
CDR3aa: CASSDTATSIWAQYF

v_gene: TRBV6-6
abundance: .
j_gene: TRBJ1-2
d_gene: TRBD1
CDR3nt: TGTGCCAGCAGGGCCGGACAGGGAACCCCTCCCGGCTACACCTTC
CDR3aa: CASRAGQGTPPGYTF

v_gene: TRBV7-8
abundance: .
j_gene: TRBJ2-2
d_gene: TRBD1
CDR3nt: TGTGCCAGCAGCTTGCTGGGACAGGGTTTGGGGGAGCTGTTTTTT
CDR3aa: CASSLLGQGLGELFF

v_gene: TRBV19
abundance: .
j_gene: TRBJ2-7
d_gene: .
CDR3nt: TGTGCCAGTAGTGATCGGTACGAGCAGTACTTC
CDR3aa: CASSDRYEQYF

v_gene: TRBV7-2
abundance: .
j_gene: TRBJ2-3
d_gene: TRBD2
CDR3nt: TGTGCCAGCAGCTTAGCGCCGCTAGCGGGGGGCTCTAGCACAGATACGCAGTATTTT
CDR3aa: CASSLAPLAGGSSTDTQYF

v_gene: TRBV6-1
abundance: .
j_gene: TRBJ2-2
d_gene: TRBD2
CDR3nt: TGTGCCAGCAGTGAAGTGGGACTAGCGGGGGGTGGTACCGGGGAGCTGTTTTTT
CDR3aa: CASSEVGLAGGGTGELFF

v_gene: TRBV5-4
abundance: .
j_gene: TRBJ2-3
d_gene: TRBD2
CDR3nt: TGTGCCAGCAGGGAAGCGGGAGCGGCAGATACGCAGTATTTT
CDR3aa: CASREAGAADTQYF

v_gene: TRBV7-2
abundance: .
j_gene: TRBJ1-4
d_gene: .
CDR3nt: TGTGCCAGCAGCTACACGACAGTCAATAATGAAAAACTGTTTTTT
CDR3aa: CASSYTTVNNEKLFF

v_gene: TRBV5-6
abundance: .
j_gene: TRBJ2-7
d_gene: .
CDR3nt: TGTGCCAGCAGCTGGCAGACCTACGAGCAGTACTTC
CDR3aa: CASSWQTYEQYF

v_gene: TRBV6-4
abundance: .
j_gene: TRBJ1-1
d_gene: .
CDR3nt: TGTGCCAGCAGTGACCAAGCGAACACTGAAGCTTTCTTT
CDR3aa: CASSDQANTEAFF

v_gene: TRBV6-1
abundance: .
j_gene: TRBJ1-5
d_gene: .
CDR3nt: TGTGCCAGCAGTGAAAAGTGGACAAGCCTTCAGCCCCAGCATTTT
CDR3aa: CASSEKWTSLQPQHF